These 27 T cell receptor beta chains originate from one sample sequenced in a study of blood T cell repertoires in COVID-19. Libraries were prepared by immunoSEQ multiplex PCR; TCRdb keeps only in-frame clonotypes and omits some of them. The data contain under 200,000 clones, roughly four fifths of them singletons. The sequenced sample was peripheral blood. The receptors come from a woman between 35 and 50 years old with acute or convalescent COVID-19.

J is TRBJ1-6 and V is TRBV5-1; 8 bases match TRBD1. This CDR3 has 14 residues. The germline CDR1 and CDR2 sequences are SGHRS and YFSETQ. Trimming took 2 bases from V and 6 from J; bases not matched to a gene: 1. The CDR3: CASSFTGGNSPLHF. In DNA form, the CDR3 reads TGCGCCAGCAGCTTTACAGGGGGTAATTCACCCCTCCACTTT.

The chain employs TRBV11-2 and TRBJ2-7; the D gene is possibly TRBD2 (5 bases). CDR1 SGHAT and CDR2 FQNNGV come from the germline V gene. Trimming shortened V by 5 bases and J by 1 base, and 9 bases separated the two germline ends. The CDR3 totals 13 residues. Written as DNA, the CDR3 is TGTGCCAGCAGCCGCGGACTGTCCTACGAGCAGTACTTC. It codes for CASSRGLSYEQYF.

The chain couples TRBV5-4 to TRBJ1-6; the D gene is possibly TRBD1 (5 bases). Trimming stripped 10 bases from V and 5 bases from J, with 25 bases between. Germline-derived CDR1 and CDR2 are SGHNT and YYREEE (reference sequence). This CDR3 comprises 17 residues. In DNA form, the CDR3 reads TGTGCCGGAGCTGGATCCGGGGGAGCGTTGAATAATTCACCCCTCCACTTT. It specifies CAGAGSGGALNNSPLHF.

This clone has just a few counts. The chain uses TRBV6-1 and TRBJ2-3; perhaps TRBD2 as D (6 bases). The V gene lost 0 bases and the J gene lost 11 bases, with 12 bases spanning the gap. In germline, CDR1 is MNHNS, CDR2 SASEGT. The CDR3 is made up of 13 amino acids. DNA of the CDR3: TGTGCCAGCAGTGAAGCGCGGGAACGGCGGCAGTATTTT. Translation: CASSEARERRQYF.

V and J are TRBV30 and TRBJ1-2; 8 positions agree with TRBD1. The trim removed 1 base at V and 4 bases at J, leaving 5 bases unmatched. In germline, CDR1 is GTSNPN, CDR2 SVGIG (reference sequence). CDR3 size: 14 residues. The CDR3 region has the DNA TGTGCCTGGAGTGCCGACAGGGGAGTCTATGGCTACACCTTC. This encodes CAWSADRGVYGYTF. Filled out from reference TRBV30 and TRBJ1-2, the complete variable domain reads SQTIHQWPATLVQPVGSPLSLECTVEGTSNPNLYWYRQAAGRGLQLLFYSVGIGQISSEVPQNLSASRPQDRQFILSSKKLLLSDSGFYLCAWSADRGVYGYTFGSGTRLTVV.

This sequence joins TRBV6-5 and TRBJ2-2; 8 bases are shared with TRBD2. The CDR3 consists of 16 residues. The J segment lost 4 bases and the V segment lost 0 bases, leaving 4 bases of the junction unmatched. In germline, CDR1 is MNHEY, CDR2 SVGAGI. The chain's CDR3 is CASSYSPSGPTGELFF. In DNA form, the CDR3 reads TGTGCCAGCAGTTACTCCCCTAGCGGGCCCACCGGGGAGCTGTTTTTT.

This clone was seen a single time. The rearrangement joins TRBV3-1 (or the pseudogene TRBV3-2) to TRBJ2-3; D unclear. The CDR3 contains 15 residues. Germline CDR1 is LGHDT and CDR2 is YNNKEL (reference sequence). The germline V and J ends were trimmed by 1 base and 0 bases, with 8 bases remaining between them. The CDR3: CASSQGWASTDTQYF. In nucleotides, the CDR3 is TGTGCCAGCAGCCAAGGATGGGCTAGCACAGATACGCAGTATTTT.

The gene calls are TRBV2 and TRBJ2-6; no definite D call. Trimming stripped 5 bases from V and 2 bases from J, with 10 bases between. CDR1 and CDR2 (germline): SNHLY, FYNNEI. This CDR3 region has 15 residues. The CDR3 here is CASSRVTPGANVLTF. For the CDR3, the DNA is TGTGCCAGCAGTCGGGTGACCCCTGGGGCCAACGTCCTGACTTTC. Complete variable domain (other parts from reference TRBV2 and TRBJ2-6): EPEVTQTPSHQVTQMGQEVILRCVPISNHLYFYWYRQILGQKVEFLVSFYNNEISEKSEIFDDQFSVERPDGSNFTLKIRSTKLEDSAMYFCASSRVTPGANVLTFGAGSRLTVL.

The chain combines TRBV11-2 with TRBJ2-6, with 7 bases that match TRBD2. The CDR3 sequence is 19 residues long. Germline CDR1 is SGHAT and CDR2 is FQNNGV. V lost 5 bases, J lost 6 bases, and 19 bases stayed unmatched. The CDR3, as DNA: TGTGCCAGCAGCCGCGGGGGAGTCACTCCAGTCCTTGAGGCCAACGTCCTGACTTTC. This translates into CASSRGGVTPVLEANVLTF.

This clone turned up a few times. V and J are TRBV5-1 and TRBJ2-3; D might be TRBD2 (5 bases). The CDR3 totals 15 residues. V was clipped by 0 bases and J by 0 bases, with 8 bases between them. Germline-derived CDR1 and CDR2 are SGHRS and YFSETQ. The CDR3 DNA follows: TGCGCCAGCAGCTTGGGAGGGTCCAGCACAGATACGCAGTATTTT. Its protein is CASSLGGSSTDTQYF.

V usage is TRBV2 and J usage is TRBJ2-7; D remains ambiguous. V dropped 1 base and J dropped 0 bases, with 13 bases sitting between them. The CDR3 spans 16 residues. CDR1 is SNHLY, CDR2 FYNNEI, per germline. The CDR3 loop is CASSEETVTSSYEQYF. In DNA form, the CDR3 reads TGTGCCAGCAGTGAAGAAACAGTGACGAGCTCCTACGAGCAGTACTTC.

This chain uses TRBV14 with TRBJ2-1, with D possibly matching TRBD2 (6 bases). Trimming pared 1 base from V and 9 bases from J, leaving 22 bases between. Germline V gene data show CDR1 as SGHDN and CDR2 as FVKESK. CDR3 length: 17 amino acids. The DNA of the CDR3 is TGTGCCAGCAGCCAAGTCAAGGGACTCCATCTGTCGGGTGAGCAGTTCTTC. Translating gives CASSQVKGLHLSGEQFF.

The CDR3 loop reads CASSDRWEGQKTGELFF. The DNA for the CDR3 is TGTGCCAGCAGTGATCGGTGGGAGGGCCAGAAGACCGGGGAGCTGTTTTTT. The chain couples TRBV2 to TRBJ2-2, with TRBD2 matching 7 bases. Germline-derived CDR1 and CDR2 are SNHLY and FYNNEI. The CDR3 is 17 residues long. The J segment lost 5 bases and the V segment lost 3 bases, leaving 12 bases of the junction unmatched.

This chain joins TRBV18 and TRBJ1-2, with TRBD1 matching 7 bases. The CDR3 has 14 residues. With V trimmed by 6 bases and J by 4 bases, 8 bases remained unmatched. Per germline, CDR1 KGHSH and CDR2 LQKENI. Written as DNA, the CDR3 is TGTGCCAGCTCGGAGGGGGCGCGGGCCTATGGCTACACCTTC. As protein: CASSEGARAYGYTF.

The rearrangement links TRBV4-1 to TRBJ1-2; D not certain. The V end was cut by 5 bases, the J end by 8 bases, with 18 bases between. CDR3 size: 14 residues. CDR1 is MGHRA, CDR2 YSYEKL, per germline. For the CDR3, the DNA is TGCGCCAGCAGCTCTTATGGCGCAGCGCGAGGCTACACCTTC. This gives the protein CASSSYGAARGYTF.

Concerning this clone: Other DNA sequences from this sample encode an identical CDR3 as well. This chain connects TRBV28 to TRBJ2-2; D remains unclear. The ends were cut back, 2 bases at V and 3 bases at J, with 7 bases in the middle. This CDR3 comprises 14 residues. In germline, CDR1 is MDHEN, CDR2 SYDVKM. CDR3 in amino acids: CASSLGQYTGELFF. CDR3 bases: TGTGCCAGCAGTTTAGGCCAGTACACCGGGGAGCTGTTTTTT. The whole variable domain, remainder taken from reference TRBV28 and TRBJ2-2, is DVKVTQSSRYLVKRTGEKVFLECVQDMDHENMFWYRQDPGLGLRLIYFSYDVKMKEKGDIPEGYSVSREKKERFSLILESASTNQTSMYLCASSLGQYTGELFFGEGSRLTVL.

This chain's CDR3 is CASSQRPSSRWGTDTQYF. The CDR3, as DNA: TGTGCCAGCAGCCAACGGCCTAGCTCCCGATGGGGCACAGATACGCAGTATTTT. This chain links TRBV16 with TRBJ2-3, with D tentatively TRBD2 (5 bases). Germline-derived CDR1 and CDR2 are KGHSY and FQNENV. The CDR3 length is 18 residues. V lost 2 bases, J lost 1 base, and 19 bases lay in between.

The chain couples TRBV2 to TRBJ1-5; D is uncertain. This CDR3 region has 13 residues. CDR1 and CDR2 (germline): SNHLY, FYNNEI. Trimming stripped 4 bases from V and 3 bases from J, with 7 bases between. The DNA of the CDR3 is TGTGCCAGCAGTGTCCCTTCCAATCAGCCCCAGCATTTT. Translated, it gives CASSVPSNQPQHF.

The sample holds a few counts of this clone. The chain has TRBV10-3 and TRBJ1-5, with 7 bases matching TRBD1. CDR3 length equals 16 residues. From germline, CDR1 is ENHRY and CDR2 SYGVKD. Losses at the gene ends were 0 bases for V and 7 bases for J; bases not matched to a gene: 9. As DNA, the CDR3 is TGTGCCATCAGTGAGTCGACGGGAGGGGGCGGACAGCCCCAGCATTTT. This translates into CAISESTGGGGQPQHF.

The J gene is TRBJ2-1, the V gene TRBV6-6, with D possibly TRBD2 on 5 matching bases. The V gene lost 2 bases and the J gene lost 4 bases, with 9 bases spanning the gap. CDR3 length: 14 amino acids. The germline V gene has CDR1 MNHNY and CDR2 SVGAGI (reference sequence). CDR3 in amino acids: CASSYGRPYNEQFF. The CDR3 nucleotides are TGTGCCAGCAGTTACGGGAGACCATACAATGAGCAGTTCTTC.

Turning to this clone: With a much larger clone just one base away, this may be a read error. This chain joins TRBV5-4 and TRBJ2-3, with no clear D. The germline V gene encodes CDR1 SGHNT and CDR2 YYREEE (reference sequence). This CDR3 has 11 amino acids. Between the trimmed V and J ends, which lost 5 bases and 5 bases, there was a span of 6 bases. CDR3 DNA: TGTGCCAGCAGAGTCAGAGATACGCAGTATTTT. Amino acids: CASRVRDTQYF.

The CDR3 here is CASSSPGQMNNYGYTF. CDR3 nucleotides: TGTGCCAGCAGTTCACCGGGACAGATGAATAACTATGGCTACACCTTC. The chain uses TRBV28 and TRBJ1-2, with 7 nucleotides matching TRBD1. J was trimmed by 1 base and V by 4 bases; bases with no gene match: 9. CDR3 length: 16 amino acids. The germline gives CDR1 MDHEN, CDR2 SYDVKM.

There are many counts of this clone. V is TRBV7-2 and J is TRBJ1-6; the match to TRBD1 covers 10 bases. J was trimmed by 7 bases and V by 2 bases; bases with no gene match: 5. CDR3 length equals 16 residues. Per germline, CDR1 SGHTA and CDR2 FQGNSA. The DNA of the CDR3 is TGTGCCAGCAGCTTACGGACAGGGGGTTCCAATTCACCCCTCCACTTT. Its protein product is CASSLRTGGSNSPLHF.

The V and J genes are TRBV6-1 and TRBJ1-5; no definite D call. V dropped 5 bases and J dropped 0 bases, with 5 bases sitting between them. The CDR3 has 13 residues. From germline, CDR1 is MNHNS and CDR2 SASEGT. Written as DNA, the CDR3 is TGTGCCAGCAGTTGGCTTAGCAATCAGCCCCAGCATTTT. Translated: CASSWLSNQPQHF.

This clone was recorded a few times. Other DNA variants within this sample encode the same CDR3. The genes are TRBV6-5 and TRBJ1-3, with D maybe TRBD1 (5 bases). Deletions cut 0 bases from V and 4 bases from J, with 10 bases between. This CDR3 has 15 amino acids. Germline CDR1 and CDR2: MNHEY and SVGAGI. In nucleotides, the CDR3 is TGTGCCAGCAGTTACTCAAGGGGTTCCGGAAACACCATATATTTT. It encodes CASSYSRGSGNTIYF.

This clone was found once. The CDR3 loop reads CASNSGSGLGNTEAFF. The CDR3 nucleotides read TGTGCCAGCAACTCGGGGAGCGGTCTCGGGAACACTGAAGCTTTCTTT. The chain links TRBV7-9 to TRBJ1-1; D is undetermined. The CDR3 spans 16 residues. V shed 7 bases and J shed 1 base, with 19 bases lying between them. Germline CDR1 and CDR2: SEHNR and FQNEAQ (reference sequence).

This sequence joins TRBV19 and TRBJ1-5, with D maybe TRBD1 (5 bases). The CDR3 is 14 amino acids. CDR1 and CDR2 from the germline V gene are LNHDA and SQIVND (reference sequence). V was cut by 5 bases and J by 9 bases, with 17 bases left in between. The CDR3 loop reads CASSSTGAQGPQHF. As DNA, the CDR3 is TGTGCCAGTAGTTCTACAGGAGCCCAGGGGCCCCAGCATTTT.